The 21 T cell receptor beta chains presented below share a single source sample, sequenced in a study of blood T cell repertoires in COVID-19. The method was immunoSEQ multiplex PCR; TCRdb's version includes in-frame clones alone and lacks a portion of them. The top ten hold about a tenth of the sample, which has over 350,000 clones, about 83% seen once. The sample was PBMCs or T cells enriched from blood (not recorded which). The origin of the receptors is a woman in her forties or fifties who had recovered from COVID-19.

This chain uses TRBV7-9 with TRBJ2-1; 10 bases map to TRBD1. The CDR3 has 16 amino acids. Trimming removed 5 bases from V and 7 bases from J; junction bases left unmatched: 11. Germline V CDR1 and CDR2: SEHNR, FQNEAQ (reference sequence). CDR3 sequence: CASSQRQGAFGNEQFF. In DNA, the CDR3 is TGTGCCAGCAGCCAAAGACAGGGGGCCTTTGGAAATGAGCAGTTCTTC. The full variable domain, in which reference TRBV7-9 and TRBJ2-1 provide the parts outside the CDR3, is DTGVSQNPRHKITKRGQNVTFRCDPISEHNRLYWYRQTLGQGPEFLTYFQNEAQLEKSRLLSDRFSAERPKGSFSTLEIQRTEQGDSAMYLCASSQRQGAFGNEQFFGPGTRLTVL.

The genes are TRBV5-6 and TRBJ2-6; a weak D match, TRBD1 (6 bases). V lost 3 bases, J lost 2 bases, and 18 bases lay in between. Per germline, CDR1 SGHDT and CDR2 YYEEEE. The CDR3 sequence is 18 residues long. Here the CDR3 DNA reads TGTGCCAGCAGCTCCATAACCTCAGGGGCTGCTGGGGCCAACGTCCTGACTTTC. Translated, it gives CASSSITSGAAGANVLTF.

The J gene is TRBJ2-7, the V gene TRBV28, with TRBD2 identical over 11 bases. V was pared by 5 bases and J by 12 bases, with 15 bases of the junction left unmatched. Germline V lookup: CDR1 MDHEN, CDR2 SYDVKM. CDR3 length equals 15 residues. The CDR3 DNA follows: TGTGCCAGCAGTCGTCGACTAGCGGGGAACTTCTATCCGTACTTC. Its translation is CASSRRLAGNFYPYF.

The CDR3 DNA follows: TGTGCCAGCAGCCAAGTGAAACCAGGCGGGGGCTATGGCTACACCTTC. Its protein product is CASSQVKPGGGYGYTF. This chain connects TRBV3-1 (or the pseudogene TRBV3-2) to TRBJ1-2; D is possibly TRBD1 (5 bases). The CDR3 length is 16 residues. Per the germline V gene, CDR1 is LGHDT and CDR2 is YNNKEL (reference sequence). The germline V and J ends were trimmed by 1 base and 4 bases, with 16 bases remaining between them.

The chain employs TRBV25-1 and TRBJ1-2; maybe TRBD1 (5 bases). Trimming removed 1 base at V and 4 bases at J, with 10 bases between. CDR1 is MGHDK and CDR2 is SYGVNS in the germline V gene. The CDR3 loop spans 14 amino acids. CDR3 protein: CASSESTATYGYTF. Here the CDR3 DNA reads TGTGCCAGCAGTGAATCGACAGCCACCTATGGCTACACCTTC.

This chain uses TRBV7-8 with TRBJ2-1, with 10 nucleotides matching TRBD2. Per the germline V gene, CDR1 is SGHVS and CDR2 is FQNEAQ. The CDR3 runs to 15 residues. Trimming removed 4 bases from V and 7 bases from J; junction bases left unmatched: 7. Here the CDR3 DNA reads TGTGCCAGCAGCTCTTTAGCGGGGGGAGGGAATGAGCAGTTCTTC. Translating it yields CASSSLAGGGNEQFF.

The CDR3 protein is CASKRDRGSLNTEAFF. CDR3 sequence (DNA): TGTGCCAGCAAAAGGGACAGGGGGTCTTTAAACACTGAAGCTTTCTTT. The gene calls are TRBV28 and TRBJ1-1, with 11 bases identical to TRBD1. The junction had 9 bases not matched to a gene; V was cut back by 7 bases and J by 2 bases. CDR3 length: 16 amino acids. CDR1 and CDR2 (germline): MDHEN, SYDVKM. The entire variable domain, with the rest obtained from reference TRBV28 and TRBJ1-1, is as follows: DVKVTQSSRYLVKRTGEKVFLECVQDMDHENMFWYRQDPGLGLRLIYFSYDVKMKEKGDIPEGYSVSREKKERFSLILESASTNQTSMYLCASKRDRGSLNTEAFFGQGTRLTVV.

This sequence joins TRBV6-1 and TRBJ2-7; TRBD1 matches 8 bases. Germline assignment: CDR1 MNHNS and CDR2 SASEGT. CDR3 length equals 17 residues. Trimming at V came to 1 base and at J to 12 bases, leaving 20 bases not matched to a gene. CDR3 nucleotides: TGTGCCAGCAGTGAAGGGTTAGGGACAGGATCAAACTTCCGGTGGTACTTC. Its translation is CASSEGLGTGSNFRWYF.

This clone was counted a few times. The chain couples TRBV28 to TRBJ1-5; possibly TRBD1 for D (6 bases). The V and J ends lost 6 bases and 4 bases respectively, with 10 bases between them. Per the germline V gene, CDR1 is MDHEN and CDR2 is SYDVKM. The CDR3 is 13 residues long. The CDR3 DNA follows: TGTGCCAGCAGGGGACATAAGAATCAGCCCCAGCATTTT. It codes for CASRGHKNQPQHF.

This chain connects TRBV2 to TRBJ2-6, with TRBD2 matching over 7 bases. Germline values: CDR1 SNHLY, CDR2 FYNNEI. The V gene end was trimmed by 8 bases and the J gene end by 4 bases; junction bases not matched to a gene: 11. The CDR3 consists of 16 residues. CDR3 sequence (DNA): TGTGCCAGCTTCGGACTAGAAGGCTTCGGGGCCAACGTCCTGACTTTC. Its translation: CASFGLEGFGANVLTF.

The CDR3 loop is CASSTTTGPNSPLHF. In DNA form, the CDR3 reads TGTGCCAGTAGTACTACGACAGGTCCTAATTCACCCCTCCACTTT. The chain carries TRBV19 and TRBJ1-6; perhaps TRBD1 as D (6 bases). Deletions cut 4 bases from V and 6 bases from J, with 13 bases between. Per germline, CDR1 LNHDA and CDR2 SQIVND (reference sequence). The CDR3 extends over 15 amino acids.

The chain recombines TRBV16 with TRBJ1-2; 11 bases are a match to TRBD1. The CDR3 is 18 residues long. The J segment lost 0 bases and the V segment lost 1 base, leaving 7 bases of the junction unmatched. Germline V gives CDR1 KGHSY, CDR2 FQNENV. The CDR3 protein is CASSQYPDRGLTNYGYTF. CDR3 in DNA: TGTGCCAGCAGCCAATACCCGGACAGGGGGCTTACTAACTATGGCTACACCTTC. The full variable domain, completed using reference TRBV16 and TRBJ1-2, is GEEVAQTPKHLVRGEGQKAKLYCAPIKGHSYVFWYQQVLKNEFKFLISFQNENVFDETGMPKERFSAKCLPNSPCSLEIQATKLEDSAVYFCASSQYPDRGLTNYGYTFGSGTRLTVV.

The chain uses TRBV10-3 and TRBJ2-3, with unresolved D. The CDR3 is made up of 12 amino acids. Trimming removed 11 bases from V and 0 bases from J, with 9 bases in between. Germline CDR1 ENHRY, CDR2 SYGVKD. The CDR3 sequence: CASRSSTDTQYF. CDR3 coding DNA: TGTGCCTCTCGTAGTAGCACAGATACGCAGTATTTT.

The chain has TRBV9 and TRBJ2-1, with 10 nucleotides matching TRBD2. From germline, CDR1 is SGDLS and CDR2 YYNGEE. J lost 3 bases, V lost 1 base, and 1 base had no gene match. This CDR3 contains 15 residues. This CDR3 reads CASSVQRGGYNEQFF. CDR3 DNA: TGTGCCAGCAGCGTACAGCGGGGGGGCTACAATGAGCAGTTCTTC.

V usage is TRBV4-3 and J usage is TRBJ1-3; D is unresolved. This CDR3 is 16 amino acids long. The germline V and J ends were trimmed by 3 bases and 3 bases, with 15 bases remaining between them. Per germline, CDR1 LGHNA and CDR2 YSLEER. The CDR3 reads CASSHTRDSGGNTIYF. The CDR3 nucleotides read TGCGCCAGCAGCCATACCCGGGATTCAGGTGGAAACACCATATATTTT.

CDR3 nucleotide sequence: TGTGCCAGCACCCAGACAGGGACCTATGGCTACACCTTC. Translating gives CASTQTGTYGYTF. The chain couples TRBV12-3 or TRBV12-4 to TRBJ1-2, with 7 nucleotides matching TRBD1. V lost 7 bases and J lost 4; bases outside the gene matches: 6. This CDR3 contains 13 residues.

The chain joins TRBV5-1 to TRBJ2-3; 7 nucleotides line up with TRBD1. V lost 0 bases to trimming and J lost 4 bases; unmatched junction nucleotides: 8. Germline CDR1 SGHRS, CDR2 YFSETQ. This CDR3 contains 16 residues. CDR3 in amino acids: CASSLDDRAGSDTQYF. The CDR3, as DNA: TGCGCCAGCAGCTTGGATGACAGGGCAGGTTCAGATACGCAGTATTTT. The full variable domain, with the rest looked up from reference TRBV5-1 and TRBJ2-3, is KAGVTQTPRYLIKTRGQQVTLSCSPISGHRSVSWYQQTPGQGLQFLFEYFSETQRNKGNFPGRFSGRQFSNSRSEMNVSTLELGDSALYLCASSLDDRAGSDTQYFGPGTRLTVL.

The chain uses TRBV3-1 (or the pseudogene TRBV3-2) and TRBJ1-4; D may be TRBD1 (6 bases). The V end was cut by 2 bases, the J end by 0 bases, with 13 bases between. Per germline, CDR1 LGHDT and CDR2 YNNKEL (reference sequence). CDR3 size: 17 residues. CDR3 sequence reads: CASSQLGQFATNEKLFF. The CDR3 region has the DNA TGTGCCAGCAGCCAACTCGGACAGTTTGCAACTAATGAAAAACTGTTTTTT.

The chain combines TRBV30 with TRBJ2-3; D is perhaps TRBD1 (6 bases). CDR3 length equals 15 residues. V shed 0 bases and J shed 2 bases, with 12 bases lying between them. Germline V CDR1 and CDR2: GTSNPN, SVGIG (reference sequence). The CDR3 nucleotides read TGTGCCTGGAGTGTACTGGGGGCCCTCACAGATACGCAGTATTTT. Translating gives CAWSVLGALTDTQYF.

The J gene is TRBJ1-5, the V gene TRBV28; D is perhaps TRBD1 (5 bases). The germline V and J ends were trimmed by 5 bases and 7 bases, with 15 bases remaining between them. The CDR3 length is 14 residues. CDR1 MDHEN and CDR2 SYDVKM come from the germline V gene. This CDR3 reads CASSAGRALQPQHF. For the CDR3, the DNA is TGTGCCAGCAGTGCCGGCAGGGCCTTACAGCCCCAGCATTTT.

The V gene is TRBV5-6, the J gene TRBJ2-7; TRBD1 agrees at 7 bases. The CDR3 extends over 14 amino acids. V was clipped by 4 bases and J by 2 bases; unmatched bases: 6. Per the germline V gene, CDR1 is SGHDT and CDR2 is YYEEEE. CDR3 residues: CASSLGTVTYEQYF. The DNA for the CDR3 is TGTGCCAGCAGCCTAGGGACAGTAACCTACGAGCAGTACTTC.